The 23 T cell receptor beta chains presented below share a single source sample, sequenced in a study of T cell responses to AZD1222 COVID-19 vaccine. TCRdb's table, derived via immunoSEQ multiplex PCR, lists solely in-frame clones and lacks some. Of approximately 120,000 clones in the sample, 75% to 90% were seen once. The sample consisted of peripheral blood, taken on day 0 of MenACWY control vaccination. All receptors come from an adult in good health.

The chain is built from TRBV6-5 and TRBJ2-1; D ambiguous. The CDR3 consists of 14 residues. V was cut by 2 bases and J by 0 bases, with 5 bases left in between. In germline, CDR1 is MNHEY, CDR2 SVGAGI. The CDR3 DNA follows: TGTGCCAGCAGTTACGCTGGCTCCTACAATGAGCAGTTCTTC. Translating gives CASSYAGSYNEQFF.

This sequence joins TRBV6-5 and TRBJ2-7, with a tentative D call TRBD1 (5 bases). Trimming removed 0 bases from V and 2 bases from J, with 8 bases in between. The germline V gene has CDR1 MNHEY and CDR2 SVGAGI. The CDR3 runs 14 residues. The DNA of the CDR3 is TGTGCCAGCAGTTACTCTACAGGAACCTACGAGCAGTACTTC. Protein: CASSYSTGTYEQYF.

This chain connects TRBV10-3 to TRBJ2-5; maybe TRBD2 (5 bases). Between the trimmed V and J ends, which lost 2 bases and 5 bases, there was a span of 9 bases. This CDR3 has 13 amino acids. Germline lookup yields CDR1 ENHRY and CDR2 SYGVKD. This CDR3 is CAISEEGWETQYF. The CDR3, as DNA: TGTGCCATCAGTGAGGAGGGTTGGGAGACCCAGTACTTC.

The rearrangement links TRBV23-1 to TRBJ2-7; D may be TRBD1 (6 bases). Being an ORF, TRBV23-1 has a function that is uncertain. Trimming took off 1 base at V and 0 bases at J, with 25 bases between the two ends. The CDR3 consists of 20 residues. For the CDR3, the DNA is TGCGCCAGCAGTCAATGGGAAGGACAGTGTCGGCAGAAGAGCTCCTACGAGCAGTACTTC. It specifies CASSQWEGQCRQKSSYEQYF.

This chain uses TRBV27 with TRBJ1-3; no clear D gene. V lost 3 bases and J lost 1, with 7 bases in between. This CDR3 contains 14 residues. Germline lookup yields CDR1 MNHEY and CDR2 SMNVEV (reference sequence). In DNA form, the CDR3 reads TGTGCCAGCAGTTTGGGGATTTCTGGAAACACCATATATTTT. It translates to CASSLGISGNTIYF.

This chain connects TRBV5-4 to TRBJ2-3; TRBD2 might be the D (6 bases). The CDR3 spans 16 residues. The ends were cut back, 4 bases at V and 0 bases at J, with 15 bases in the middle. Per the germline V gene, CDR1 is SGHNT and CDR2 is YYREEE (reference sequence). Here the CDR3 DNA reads TGTGCCAGCAGCATAAAAAGCGGGCCTAGCACAGATACGCAGTATTTT. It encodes CASSIKSGPSTDTQYF. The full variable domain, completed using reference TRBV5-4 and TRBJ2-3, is ETGVTQSPTHLIKTRGQQVTLRCSSQSGHNTVSWYQQALGQGPQFIFQYYREEENGRGNFPPRFSGLQFPNYSSELNVNALELDDSALYLCASSIKSGPSTDTQYFGPGTRLTVL.

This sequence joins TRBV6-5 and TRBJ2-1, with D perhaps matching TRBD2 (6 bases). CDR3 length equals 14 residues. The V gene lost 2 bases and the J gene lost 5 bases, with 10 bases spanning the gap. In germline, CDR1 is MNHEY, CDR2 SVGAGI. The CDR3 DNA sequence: TGTGCCAGCAGTTACGTCGCGGGGAACAATGAGCAGTTCTTC. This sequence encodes CASSYVAGNNEQFF.

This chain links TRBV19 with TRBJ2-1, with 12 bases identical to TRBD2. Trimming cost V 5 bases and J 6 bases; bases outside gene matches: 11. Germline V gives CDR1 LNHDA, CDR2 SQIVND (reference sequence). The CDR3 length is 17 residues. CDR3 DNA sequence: TGTGCCAGTAGTCGATACCTAGCGGGAGGGCCGGGCAATGAGCAGTTCTTC. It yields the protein CASSRYLAGGPGNEQFF.

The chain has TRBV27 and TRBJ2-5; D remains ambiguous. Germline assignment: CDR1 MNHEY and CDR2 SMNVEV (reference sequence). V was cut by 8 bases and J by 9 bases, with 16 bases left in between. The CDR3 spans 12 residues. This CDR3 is CASGPVIWSQYF. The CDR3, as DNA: TGTGCCAGCGGACCGGTGATTTGGTCCCAGTACTTC.

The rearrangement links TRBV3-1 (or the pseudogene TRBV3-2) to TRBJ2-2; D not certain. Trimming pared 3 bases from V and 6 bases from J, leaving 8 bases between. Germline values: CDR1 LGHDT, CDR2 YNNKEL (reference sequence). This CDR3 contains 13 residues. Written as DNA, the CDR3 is TGTGCCAGCAGCCAGATCGTCGCCGGGGAGCTGTTTTTT. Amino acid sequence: CASSQIVAGELFF.

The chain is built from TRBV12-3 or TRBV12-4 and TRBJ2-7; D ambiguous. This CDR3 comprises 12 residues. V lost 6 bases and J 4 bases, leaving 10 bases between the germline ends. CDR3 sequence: CASSPQEYEQYF. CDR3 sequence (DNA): TGTGCCAGCAGCCCCCAAGAGTACGAGCAGTACTTC.

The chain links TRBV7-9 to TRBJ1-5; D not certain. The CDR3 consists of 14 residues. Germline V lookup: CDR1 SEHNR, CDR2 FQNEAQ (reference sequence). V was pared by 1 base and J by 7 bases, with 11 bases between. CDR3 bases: TGTGCCAGCAGCTTAGGGTTCGGGGAACAGCCCCAGCATTTT. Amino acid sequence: CASSLGFGEQPQHF.

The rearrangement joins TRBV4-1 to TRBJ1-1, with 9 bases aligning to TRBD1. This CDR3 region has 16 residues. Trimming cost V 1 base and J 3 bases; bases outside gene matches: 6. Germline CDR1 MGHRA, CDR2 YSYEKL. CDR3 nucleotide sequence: TGCGCCAGCAGCCAAGGTGGACAGGGGTGGTACACTGAAGCTTTCTTT. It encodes CASSQGGQGWYTEAFF.

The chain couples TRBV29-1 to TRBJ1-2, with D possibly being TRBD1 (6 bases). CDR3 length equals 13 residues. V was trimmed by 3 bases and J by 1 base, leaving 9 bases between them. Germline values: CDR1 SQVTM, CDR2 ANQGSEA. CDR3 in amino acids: CSVDPGDNYGYTF. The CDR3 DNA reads TGCAGCGTTGACCCAGGGGATAACTATGGCTACACCTTC.

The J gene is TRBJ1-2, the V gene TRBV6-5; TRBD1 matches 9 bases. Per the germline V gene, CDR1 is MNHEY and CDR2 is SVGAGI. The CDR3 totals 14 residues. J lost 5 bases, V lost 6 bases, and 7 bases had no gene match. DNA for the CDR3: TGTGCCAGCAGCCCCCCGGGACAGGGTTATGGCTACACCTTC. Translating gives CASSPPGQGYGYTF.

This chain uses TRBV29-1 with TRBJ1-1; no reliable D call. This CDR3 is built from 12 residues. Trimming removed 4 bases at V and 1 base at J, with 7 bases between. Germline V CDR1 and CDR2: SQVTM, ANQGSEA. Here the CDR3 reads CSVAGENTEAFF. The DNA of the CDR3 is TGCAGCGTTGCAGGAGAGAACACTGAAGCTTTCTTT.

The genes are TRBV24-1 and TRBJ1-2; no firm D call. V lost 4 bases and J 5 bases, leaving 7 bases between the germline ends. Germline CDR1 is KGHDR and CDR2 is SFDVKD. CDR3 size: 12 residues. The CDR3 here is CATSDEFYGYTF. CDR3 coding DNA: TGTGCCACCAGTGACGAGTTTTATGGCTACACCTTC.

In DNA form, the CDR3 reads TGTGCCAGCAGCTTAGCGCAGACGGGTGAAGCTTTCTTT. Encoded protein: CASSLAQTGEAFF. J is TRBJ1-1 and V is TRBV7-2, with unresolved D. The CDR3 has 13 amino acids. The germline CDR1 and CDR2 sequences are SGHTA and FQGNSA. V dropped 0 bases and J dropped 7 bases, with 9 bases sitting between them.

Here the CDR3 DNA reads TGTGCCAGCAGCCGAGCGACTAGAATGACCGGGGAGCTGTTTTTT. This codes for CASSRATRMTGELFF. The chain couples TRBV5-6 to TRBJ2-2; D is perhaps TRBD2 (6 bases). Germline CDR1 reads SGHDT; CDR2 reads YYEEEE. Trimming shortened V by 4 bases and J by 5 bases, and 15 bases separated the two germline ends. This CDR3 spans 15 amino acids.

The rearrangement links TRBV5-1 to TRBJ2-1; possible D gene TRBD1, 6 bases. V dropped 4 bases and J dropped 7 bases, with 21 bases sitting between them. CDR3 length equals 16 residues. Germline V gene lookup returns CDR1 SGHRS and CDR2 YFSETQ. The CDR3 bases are TGCGCCAGCAGCCGGCGGTCAGGGGCTAAGGGGAATGAGCAGTTCTTC. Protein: CASSRRSGAKGNEQFF.

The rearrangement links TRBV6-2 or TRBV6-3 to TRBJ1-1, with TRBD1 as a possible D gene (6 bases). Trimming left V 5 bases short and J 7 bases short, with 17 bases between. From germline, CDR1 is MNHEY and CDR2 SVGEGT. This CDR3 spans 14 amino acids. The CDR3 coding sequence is TGTGCCAGCAGTCAAGCACCGGGACAAGGTGAAGCTTTCTTT. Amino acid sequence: CASSQAPGQGEAFF.

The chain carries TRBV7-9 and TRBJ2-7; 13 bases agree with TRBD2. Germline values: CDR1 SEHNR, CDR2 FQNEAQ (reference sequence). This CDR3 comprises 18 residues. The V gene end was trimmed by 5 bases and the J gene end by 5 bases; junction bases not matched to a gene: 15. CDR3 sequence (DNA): TGTGCCAGCAGCCCGAGACCCTGGACTAGCGGGAGTGATGACGAGCAGTACTTC. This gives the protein CASSPRPWTSGSDDEQYF.

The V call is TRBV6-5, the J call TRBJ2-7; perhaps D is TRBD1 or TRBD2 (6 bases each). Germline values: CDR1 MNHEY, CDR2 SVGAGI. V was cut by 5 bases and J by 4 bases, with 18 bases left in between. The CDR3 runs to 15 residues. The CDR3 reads CASSPTGSRGYEQYF. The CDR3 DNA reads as TGTGCCAGCAGTCCCACAGGGTCTCGGGGGTACGAGCAGTACTTC.